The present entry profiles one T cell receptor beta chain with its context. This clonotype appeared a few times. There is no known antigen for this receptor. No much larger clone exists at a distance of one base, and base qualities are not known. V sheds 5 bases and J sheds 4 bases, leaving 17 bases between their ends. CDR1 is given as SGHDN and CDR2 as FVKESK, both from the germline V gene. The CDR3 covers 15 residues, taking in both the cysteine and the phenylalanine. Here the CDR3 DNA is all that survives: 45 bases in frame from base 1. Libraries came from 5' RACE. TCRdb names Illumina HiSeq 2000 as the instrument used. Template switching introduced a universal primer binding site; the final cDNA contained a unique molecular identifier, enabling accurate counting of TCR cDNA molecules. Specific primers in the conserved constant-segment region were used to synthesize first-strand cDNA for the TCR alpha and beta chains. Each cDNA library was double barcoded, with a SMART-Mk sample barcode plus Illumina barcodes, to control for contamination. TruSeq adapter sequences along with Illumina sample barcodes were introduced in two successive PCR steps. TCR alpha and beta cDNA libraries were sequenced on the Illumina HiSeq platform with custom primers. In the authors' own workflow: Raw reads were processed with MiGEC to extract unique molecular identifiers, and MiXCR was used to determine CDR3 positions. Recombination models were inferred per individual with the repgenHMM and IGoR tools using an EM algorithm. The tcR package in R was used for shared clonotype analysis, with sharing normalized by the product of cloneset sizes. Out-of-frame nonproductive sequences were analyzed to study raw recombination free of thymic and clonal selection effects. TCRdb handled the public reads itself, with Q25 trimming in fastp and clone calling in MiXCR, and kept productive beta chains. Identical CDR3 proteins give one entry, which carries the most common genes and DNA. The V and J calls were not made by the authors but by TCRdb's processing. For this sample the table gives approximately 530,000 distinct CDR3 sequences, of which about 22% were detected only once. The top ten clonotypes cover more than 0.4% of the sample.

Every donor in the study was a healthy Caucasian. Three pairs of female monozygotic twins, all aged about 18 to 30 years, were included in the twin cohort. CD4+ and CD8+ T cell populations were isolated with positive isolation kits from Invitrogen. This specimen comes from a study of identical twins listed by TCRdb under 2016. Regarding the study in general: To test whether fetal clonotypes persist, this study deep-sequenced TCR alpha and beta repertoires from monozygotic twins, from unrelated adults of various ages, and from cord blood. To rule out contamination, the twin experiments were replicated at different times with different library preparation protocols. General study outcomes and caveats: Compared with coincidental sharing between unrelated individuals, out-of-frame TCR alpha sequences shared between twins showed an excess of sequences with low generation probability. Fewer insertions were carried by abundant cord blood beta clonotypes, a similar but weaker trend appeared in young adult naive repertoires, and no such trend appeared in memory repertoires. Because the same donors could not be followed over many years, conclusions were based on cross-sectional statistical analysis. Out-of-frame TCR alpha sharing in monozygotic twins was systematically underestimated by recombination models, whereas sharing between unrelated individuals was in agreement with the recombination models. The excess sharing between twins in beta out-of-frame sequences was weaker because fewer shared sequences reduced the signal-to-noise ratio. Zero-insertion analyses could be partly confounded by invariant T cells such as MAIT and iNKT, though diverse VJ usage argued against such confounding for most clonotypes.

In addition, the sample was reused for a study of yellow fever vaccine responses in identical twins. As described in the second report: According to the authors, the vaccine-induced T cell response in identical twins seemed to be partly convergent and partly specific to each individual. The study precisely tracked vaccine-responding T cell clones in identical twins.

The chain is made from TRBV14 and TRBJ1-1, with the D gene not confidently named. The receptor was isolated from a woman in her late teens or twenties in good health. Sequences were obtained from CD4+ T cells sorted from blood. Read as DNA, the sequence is TGTGCCAGCAGCACCCACCGCGGGGTGGCCACTGAAGCTTTCTTT. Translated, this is CASSTHRGVATEAFF.